This TCR beta chain was profiled in a study of cytomegalovirus exposure and HLA in healthy donors. Worth noting for this clone: What it binds is not known.

The PCR used 60 Vbeta and 13 Jbeta primers. The repertoire was sequenced with immunoSEQ multiplex PCR; TCRdb's copy has only in-frame clones and lacks some. The table includes 150,000 or so clones, more than 60% detected once. Study-wide results and limits: Cytomegalovirus association was assigned to more than 150 TCR beta chains. The availability of immune exposure information extended only to CMV serostatus.

V was pared by 4 bases and J by 3 bases, with 9 bases of the junction left unmatched. The CDR3 is made up of 15 amino acids. In germline, CDR1 is LGHNA, CDR2 YNFKEQ. This clonotype originated in a man aged 18 to 29 in good health and CMV-seropositive. The chain couples TRBV4-2 to TRBJ2-7; 7 nucleotides line up with TRBD1. The source material was PBMCs. The CDR3 loop reads CASSLTGTAIYEQYF. CDR3 nucleotide sequence: TGTGCCAGCAGCCTTACCGGGACAGCCATCTACGAGCAGTACTTC.